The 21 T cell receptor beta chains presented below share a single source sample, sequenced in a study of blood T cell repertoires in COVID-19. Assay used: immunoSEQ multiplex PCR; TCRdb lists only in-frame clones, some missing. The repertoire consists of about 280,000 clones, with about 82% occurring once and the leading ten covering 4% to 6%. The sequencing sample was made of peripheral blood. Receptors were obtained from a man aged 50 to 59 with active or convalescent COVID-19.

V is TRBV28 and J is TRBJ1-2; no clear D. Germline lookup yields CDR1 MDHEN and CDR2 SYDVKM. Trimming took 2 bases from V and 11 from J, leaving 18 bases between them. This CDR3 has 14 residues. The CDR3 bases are TGTGCCAGCAGTTTAGGCGTGCCATCGGAGGGATACACCTTC. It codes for CASSLGVPSEGYTF.

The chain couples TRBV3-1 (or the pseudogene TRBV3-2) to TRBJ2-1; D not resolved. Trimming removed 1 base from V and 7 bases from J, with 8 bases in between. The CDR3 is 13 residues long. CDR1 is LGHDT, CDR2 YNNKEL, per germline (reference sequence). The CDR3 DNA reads TGTGCCAGCAGCCAAGGAGCCCGGAATGAGCAGTTCTTC. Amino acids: CASSQGARNEQFF.

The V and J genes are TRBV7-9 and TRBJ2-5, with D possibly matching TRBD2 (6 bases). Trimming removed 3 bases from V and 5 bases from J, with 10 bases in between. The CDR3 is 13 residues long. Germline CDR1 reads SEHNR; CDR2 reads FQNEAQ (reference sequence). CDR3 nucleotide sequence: TGTGCCAGCAGCTTGGCAGGAGGGGAGACCCAGTACTTC. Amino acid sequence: CASSLAGGETQYF.

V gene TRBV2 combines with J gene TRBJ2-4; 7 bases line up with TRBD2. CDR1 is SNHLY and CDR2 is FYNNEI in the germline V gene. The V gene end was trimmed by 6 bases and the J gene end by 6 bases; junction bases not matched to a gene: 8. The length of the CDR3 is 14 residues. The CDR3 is CASRGGARGNIQYF. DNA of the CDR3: TGTGCCAGCAGGGGAGGGGCAAGGGGAAACATTCAGTACTTC.

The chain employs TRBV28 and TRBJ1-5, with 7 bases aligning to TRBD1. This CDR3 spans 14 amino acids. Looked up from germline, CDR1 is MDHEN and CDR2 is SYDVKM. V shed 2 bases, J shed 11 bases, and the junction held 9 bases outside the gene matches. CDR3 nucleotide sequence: TGTGCCAGCAGTTTAAGGGACAGTCCGAGGTCCCAGCATTTT. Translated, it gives CASSLRDSPRSQHF.

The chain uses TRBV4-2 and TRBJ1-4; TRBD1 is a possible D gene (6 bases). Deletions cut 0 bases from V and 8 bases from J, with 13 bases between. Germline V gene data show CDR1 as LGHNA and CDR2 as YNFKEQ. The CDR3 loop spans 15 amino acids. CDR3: CASSQERQAVEKLFF. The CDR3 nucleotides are TGTGCCAGCAGCCAAGAACGACAGGCGGTAGAAAAACTGTTTTTT.

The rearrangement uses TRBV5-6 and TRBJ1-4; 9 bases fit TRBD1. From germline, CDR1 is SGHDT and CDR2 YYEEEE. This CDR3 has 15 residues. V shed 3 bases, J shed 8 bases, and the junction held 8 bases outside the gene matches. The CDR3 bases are TGTGCCAGCAGCTACGGGACAGGGCTGGAAGAAAAACTGTTTTTT. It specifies CASSYGTGLEEKLFF. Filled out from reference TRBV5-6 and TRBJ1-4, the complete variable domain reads DAGVTQSPTHLIKTRGQQVTLRCSPKSGHDTVSWYQQALGQGPQFIFQYYEEEERQRGNFPDRFSGHQFPNYSSELNVNALLLGDSALYLCASSYGTGLEEKLFFGSGTQLSVL.

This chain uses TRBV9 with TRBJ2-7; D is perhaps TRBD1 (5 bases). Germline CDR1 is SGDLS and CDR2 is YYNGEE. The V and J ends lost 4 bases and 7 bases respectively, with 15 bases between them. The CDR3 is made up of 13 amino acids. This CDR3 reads CASSPQGFGEQYF. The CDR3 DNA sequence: TGTGCCAGCAGCCCTCAGGGTTTTGGGGAGCAGTACTTC. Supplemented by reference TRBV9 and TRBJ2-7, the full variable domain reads DSGVTQTPKHLITATGQRVTLRCSPRSGDLSVYWYQQSLDQGLQFLIQYYNGEERAKGNILERFSAQQFPDLHSELNLSSLELGDSALYFCASSPQGFGEQYFGPGTRLTVT.

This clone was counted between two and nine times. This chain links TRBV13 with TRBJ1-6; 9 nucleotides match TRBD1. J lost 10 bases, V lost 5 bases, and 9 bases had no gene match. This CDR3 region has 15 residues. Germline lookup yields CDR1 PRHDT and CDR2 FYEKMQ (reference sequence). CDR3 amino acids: CASSPGTGRESPLHF. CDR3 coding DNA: TGTGCCAGCAGCCCAGGGACAGGGAGGGAATCACCCCTCCACTTT.

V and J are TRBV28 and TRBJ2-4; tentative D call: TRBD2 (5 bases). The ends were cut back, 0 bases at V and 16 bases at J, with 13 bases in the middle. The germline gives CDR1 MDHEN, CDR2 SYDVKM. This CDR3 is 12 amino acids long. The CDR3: CASSLWMGVSYF. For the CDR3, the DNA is TGTGCCAGCAGTTTATGGATGGGAGTTTCTTACTTC.

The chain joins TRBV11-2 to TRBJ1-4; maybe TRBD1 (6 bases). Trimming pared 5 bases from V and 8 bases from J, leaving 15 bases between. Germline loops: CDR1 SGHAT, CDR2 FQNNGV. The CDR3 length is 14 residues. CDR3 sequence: CASSPTGQGEKLFF. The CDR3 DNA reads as TGTGCCAGCAGCCCCACGGGTCAGGGGGAAAAACTGTTTTTT. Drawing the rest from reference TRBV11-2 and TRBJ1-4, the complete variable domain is EAGVAQSPRYKIIEKRQSVAFWCNPISGHATLYWYQQILGQGPKLLIQFQNNGVVDDSQLPKDRFSAERLKGVDSTLKIQPAKLEDSAVYLCASSPTGQGEKLFFGSGTQLSVL.

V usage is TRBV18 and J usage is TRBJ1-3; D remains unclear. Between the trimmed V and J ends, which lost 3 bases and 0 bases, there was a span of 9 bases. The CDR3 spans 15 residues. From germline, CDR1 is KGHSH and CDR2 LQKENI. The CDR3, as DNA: TGTGCCAGCTCACCGGCAGGCCTCTCTGGAAACACCATATATTTT. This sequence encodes CASSPAGLSGNTIYF.

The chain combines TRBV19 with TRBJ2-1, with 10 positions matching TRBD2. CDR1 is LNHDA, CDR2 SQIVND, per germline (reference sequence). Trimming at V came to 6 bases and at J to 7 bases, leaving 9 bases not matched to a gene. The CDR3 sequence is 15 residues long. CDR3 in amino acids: CASSPGTSVYNEQFF. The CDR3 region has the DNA TGTGCCAGTAGCCCCGGGACTAGCGTTTATAATGAGCAGTTCTTC.

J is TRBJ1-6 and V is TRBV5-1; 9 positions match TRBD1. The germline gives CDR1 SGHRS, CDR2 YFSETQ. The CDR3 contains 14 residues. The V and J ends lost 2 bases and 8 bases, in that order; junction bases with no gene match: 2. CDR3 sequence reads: CASSFGDRDSPLHF. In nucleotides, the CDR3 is TGCGCCAGCAGCTTCGGGGACAGGGATTCACCCCTCCACTTT. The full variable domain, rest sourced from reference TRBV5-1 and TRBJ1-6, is KAGVTQTPRYLIKTRGQQVTLSCSPISGHRSVSWYQQTPGQGLQFLFEYFSETQRNKGNFPGRFSGRQFSNSRSEMNVSTLELGDSALYLCASSFGDRDSPLHFGNGTRLTVT.

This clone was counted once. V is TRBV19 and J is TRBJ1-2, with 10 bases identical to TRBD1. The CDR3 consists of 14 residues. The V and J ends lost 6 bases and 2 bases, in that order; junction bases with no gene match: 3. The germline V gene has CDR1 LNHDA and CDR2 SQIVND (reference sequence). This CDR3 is CASRRQGANYGYTF. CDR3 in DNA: TGTGCCAGTAGGCGACAGGGGGCCAACTATGGCTACACCTTC.

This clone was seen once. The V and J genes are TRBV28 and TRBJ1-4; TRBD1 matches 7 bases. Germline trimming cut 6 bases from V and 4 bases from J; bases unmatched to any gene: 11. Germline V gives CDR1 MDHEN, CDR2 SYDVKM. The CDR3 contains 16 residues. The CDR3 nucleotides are TGTGCCAGCAGCTTCAGACCGGGACAGCTTAATGAAAAACTGTTTTTT. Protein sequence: CASSFRPGQLNEKLFF. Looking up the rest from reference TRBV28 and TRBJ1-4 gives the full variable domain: DVKVTQSSRYLVKRTGEKVFLECVQDMDHENMFWYRQDPGLGLRLIYFSYDVKMKEKGDIPEGYSVSREKKERFSLILESASTNQTSMYLCASSFRPGQLNEKLFFGSGTQLSVL.

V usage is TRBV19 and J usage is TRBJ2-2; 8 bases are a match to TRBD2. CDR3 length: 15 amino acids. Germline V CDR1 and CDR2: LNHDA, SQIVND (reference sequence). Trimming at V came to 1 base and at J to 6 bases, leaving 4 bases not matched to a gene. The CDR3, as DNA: TGTGCCAGTAGTATAGTTACGGGAGGGCCCGGGGAGCTGTTTTTT. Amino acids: CASSIVTGGPGELFF.

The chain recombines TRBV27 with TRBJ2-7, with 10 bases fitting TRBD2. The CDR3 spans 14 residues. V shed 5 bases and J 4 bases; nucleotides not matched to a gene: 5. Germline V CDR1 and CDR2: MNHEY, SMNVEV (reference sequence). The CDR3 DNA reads TGTGCCAGCAGTGAAACTAGCGGGATTTACGAGCAGTACTTC. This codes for CASSETSGIYEQYF.

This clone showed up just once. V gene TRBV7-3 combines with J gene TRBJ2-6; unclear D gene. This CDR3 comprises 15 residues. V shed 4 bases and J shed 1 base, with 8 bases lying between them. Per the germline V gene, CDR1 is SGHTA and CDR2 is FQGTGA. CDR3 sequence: CASSSGLSGANVLTF. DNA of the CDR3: TGTGCCAGCAGCTCCGGTCTGTCTGGGGCCAACGTCCTGACTTTC.

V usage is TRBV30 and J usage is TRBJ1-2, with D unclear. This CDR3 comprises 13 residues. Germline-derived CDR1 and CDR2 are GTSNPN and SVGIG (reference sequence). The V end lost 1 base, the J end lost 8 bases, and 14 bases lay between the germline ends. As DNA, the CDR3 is TGTGCCTGGAGTGAGACGGGTGAGAGAGGCTACACCTTC. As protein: CAWSETGERGYTF.

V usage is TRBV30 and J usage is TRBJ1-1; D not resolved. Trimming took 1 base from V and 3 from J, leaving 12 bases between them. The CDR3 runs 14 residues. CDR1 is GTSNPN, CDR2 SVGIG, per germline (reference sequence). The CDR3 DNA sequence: TGTGCCTGGAGTGAGTATTCCAGGTACACTGAAGCTTTCTTT. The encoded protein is CAWSEYSRYTEAFF.